This TCR beta chain appears in the sequencing data of a study of blood T cell repertoires in COVID-19. At the level of the study: The analysed material was cDNA or gDNA that came from T cells, B-cell-depleted T cells, or PBMCs.

The CDR3 sequence is 14 residues long. Germline V gene data show CDR1 as MNHEY and CDR2 as SVGAGI. The ends lost 6 bases at V and 5 bases at J; junction bases unmatched: 8. Seattle participants joined during active infection and were tracked over time. Original processing methods: It was from reference gene primer amplification that nucleated cell counts were estimated. Produced via immunoSEQ multiplex PCR; TCRdb's table is partial and in-frame only. That table gives V, J and clone size, and the DNA gave D and trimming. This sample has some 240,000 clones, with approximately 78% found just once. The chain combines TRBV6-5 with TRBJ2-5; 8 bases are shared with TRBD1. The material sequenced was peripheral blood. This sequence was found in a woman aged 70-85 years with COVID-19, enrolled during active disease. The CDR3 bases are TGTGCCAGCAGGAGAGCAGGGGGCCTCGAGACCCAGTACTTC. Its translation: CASRRAGGLETQYF.